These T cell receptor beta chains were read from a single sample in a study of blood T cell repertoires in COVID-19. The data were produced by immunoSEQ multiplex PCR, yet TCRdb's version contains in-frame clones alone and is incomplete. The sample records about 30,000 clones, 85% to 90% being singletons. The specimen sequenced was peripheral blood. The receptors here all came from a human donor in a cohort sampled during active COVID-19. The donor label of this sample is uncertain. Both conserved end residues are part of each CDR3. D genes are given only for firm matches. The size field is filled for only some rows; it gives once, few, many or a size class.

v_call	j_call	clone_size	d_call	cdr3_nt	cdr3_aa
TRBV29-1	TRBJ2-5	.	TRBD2	TGCAGCGTTGATAAGGGACTAGTGTCCCGATATATCTACTTC	CSVDKGLVSRYIYF
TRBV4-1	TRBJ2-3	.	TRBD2	TGCGCCAGCAGCCAAGATTTGCGGCGGGGGGTCACAGATACGCAGTATTTT	CASSQDLRRGVTDTQYF
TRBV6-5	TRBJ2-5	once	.	TGTGCCAGCAGTTACGGGAGTTCAGAGACCCAGTACTTC	CASSYGSSETQYF
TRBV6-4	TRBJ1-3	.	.	TGCCCTTCTGGAAACACCATATATTTT	CPSGNTIYF
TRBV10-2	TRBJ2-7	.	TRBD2	TGCGCCAGTCAAAGGACTAGCGGCTACGAGCAGTACTTC	CASQRTSGYEQYF
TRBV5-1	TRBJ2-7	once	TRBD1	TGCGCCAGCAGCTTAGGGCCGGGACAGGGGGCAGGAGAGCAGTACTTC	CASSLGPGQGAGEQYF
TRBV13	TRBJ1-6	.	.	TGTGCCAGCAGCTTCCCTGGGGGAGGGGGGAATTCACCCCTCCACTTT	CASSFPGGGGNSPLHF
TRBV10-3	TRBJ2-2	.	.	TGTGCCATCAGTGAGGGGTTAGCGTCGACCGGGGAGCTGTTTTTT	CAISEGLASTGELFF
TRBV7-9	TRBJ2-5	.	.	TGTGCCAGCAGCTTAGTGAGGGCTGCGGAGACCCAGTACTTC	CASSLVRAAETQYF
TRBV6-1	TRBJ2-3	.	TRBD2	TGTGCCAGCAGTGAAGGACTAGCGAGCACAGATACGCAGTATTTT	CASSEGLASTDTQYF
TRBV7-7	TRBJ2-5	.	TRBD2	TGTGCCAGCAGCTTAGGTGCGGCTAGCGGGAGGGCCTGGGAGACCCAGTACTTC	CASSLGAASGRAWETQYF
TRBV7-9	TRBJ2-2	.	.	TGTGCCAGCAGCGACAAGGGGCAGAAGGGGACCGGGGAGCTGTTTTTT	CASSDKGQKGTGELFF
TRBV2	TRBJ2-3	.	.	TGTGCCAGCAGTTCCGGACTCGATACCTCCAGAGCAGATACGCAGTATTTT	CASSSGLDTSRADTQYF
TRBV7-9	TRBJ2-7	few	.	TGTGCCAGCAGCTTATCGGGTAACGAGCAGTACTTC	CASSLSGNEQYF
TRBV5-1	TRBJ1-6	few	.	TGCGCCAGCAGCTCCCAGGGTGAAAATTCACCCCTCCACTTT	CASSSQGENSPLHF
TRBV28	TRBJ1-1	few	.	TGTGCCAGCAGTTTATTGAGCAGCGGCTACACTGAAGCTTTCTTT	CASSLLSSGYTEAFF
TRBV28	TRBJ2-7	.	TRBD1	TGTGCCAGCAGCCCCCGGGACAGGGGGCGAGACGAGCAGTACTTC	CASSPRDRGRDEQYF
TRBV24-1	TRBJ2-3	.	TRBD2	TGTGCCACCAGTGATGGGACTAGCGGGAGGTGGCGTGCAGATACGCAGTATTTT	CATSDGTSGRWRADTQYF
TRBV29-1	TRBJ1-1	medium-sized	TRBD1	TGCAGCGTTTCGGACAGGGCCGGCACTGAAGCTTTCTTT	CSVSDRAGTEAFF
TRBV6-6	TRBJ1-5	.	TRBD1	TGTGCCAGCAGCCGCCGGGACAGGGATCAGCCCCAGCATTTT	CASSRRDRDQPQHF
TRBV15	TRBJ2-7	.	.	TGTGCCACCAGCGAGGGAAAAGGGCAGAAAGCCTACGAGCAGTACTTC	CATSEGKGQKAYEQYF
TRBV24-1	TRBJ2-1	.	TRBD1	TGTGCCACCATGGACGGGACAGGGTCGGATGAGCAGTTCTTC	CATMDGTGSDEQFF
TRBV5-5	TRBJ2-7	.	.	TGTGCCAGCAGCCCCCCCAACTCCTACGAGCAGTACTTC	CASSPPNSYEQYF
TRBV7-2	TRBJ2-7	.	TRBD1	TGTGCCAGCAGCTTAGCTCGGGGACAGGGAAGGGAGCAGTACTTC	CASSLARGQGREQYF
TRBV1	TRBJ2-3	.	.	TGCACCAGCAGCCTGACTAGCGGGAAGTTTTTACTGAGCACAGATACGCAGTATTTT	CTSSLTSGKFLLSTDTQYF
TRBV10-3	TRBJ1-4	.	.	TGTGCCATCAGTGAATCCAACCAGGGGTTTCCCCTTAATGAAAAACTGTTTTTT	CAISESNQGFPLNEKLFF
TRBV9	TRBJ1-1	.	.	TGTGCCAGCAGCGTAGCCGGGGGGGACATGAACACTGAAGCTTTCTTT	CASSVAGGDMNTEAFF
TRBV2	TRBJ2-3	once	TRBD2	TGTGCCAGCACCGAACAGGCGGGAGGGCGGGGAGATACGCAGTATTTT	CASTEQAGGRGDTQYF